Listed below are T cell receptor beta chains from one sample, sequenced in a study of OX40 agonist ivuxolimab in advanced cancers. Data came from immunoSEQ multiplex PCR; TCRdb stores just in-frame clones and leaves some out. The sample has 80,000 or so clones; approximately 89% are singletons. The material was CD4+ or CD8+ T cells sorted from blood, obtained in a trial of the OX40 agonist ivuxolimab. These TCRs come from an adult with an advanced solid tumor such as melanoma, head and neck, liver or kidney cancer. Each CDR3 is given with its conserved first and last residue. The order of the fields is V gene, clone size, CDR3 length, J gene, D gene, CDR3 DNA, CDR3 protein. The D gene is left open where the match is weak. Rows give clone size only sometimes, using once, few, many, or a class for an expanded clone.

V gene: TRBV6-1; clone size: .; CDR3 length: 14; J gene: TRBJ2-2; D gene: TRBD1; CDR3 DNA: TGTGCCAGCAGAGGGACAGGGATACACGGGGAGCTGTTTTTT; CDR3 protein: CASRGTGIHGELFF
V gene: TRBV6-5; clone size: .; CDR3 length: 15; J gene: TRBJ2-3; D gene: TRBD2; CDR3 DNA: TGTGCCAGCAGAGATAAGCGGGGGAGCACAGATACGCAGTATTTT; CDR3 protein: CASRDKRGSTDTQYF
V gene: TRBV9; clone size: .; CDR3 length: 13; J gene: TRBJ1-1; D gene: .; CDR3 DNA: TGTGCCAGCAGCGTGGGAGATAACACTGAAGCTTTCTTT; CDR3 protein: CASSVGDNTEAFF
V gene: TRBV2; clone size: once; CDR3 length: 14; J gene: TRBJ2-7; D gene: .; CDR3 DNA: TGTGCCAGCAGTGGGGTCGCGGGATTCTACGAGCAGTACTTC; CDR3 protein: CASSGVAGFYEQYF
V gene: TRBV19; clone size: .; CDR3 length: 14; J gene: TRBJ1-2; D gene: .; CDR3 DNA: TGTGCCAGTAATCATAACCGGGACTCCTATGGCTACACCTTC; CDR3 protein: CASNHNRDSYGYTF
V gene: TRBV9; clone size: .; CDR3 length: 14; J gene: TRBJ2-2; D gene: .; CDR3 DNA: TGTGCCAGCAGCGTAGTGCTTGACACCGGGGAGCTGTTTTTT; CDR3 protein: CASSVVLDTGELFF
V gene: TRBV2; clone size: .; CDR3 length: 15; J gene: TRBJ2-1; D gene: .; CDR3 DNA: TGTGCCAGGGGACGTTCAGGGGGGTCCTACAATGAGCAGTTCTTC; CDR3 protein: CARGRSGGSYNEQFF
V gene: TRBV7-9; clone size: .; CDR3 length: 15; J gene: TRBJ1-3; D gene: TRBD1; CDR3 DNA: TGTGCCAGCAGCTTACAGGGGGCCGTTGGAAACACCATATATTTT; CDR3 protein: CASSLQGAVGNTIYF
V gene: TRBV11-2; clone size: .; CDR3 length: 19; J gene: TRBJ2-2; D gene: TRBD2; CDR3 DNA: TGTGCCAGCAGCTTAGAACTAGCGGGGTCTATTCTGGGCACCGGGGAGCTGTTTTTT; CDR3 protein: CASSLELAGSILGTGELFF
V gene: TRBV6-1; clone size: .; CDR3 length: 14; J gene: TRBJ2-5; D gene: .; CDR3 DNA: TGTGCCAGCAGACGAGACCCGAGAGAGGAGACCCAGTACTTC; CDR3 protein: CASRRDPREETQYF
V gene: TRBV7-8; clone size: .; CDR3 length: 13; J gene: TRBJ2-5; D gene: .; CDR3 DNA: TGTGCCAGCAGCCCCACTACCTCCAAGACCCAGTACTTC; CDR3 protein: CASSPTTSKTQYF
V gene: TRBV30; clone size: .; CDR3 length: 15; J gene: TRBJ2-3; D gene: .; CDR3 DNA: TGTGCCTGGAGTCGTCCCCTCTCTAGCACAGATACGCAGTATTTT; CDR3 protein: CAWSRPLSSTDTQYF
V gene: TRBV11-2; clone size: .; CDR3 length: 19; J gene: TRBJ2-1; D gene: TRBD2; CDR3 DNA: TGTGCCAGCAGCCTACGGGTCGTTCTAGCGGGTCAGTCCCACAATGAGCAGTTCTTC; CDR3 protein: CASSLRVVLAGQSHNEQFF
V gene: TRBV19; clone size: .; CDR3 length: 11; J gene: TRBJ1-2; D gene: .; CDR3 DNA: TGTGCCAGTTCCGACCACTATGGCTACACCTTC; CDR3 protein: CASSDHYGYTF
V gene: TRBV6-1; clone size: few; CDR3 length: 14; J gene: TRBJ2-7; D gene: TRBD1; CDR3 DNA: TGTGCCAGCAGTGTGCAGGGGGCTTCCTACGAGCAGTACTTC; CDR3 protein: CASSVQGASYEQYF
V gene: TRBV19; clone size: .; CDR3 length: 13; J gene: TRBJ1-4; D gene: .; CDR3 DNA: TGTGCCAGTAGCCGGGACGGAGGCGAAAAACTGTTTTTT; CDR3 protein: CASSRDGGEKLFF
V gene: TRBV19; clone size: .; CDR3 length: 14; J gene: TRBJ2-1; D gene: TRBD2; CDR3 DNA: TGTGCCAGTAGTAAGGTGCCGGGGGGCAATGAGCAGTTCTTC; CDR3 protein: CASSKVPGGNEQFF
V gene: TRBV5-1; clone size: .; CDR3 length: 14; J gene: TRBJ2-3; D gene: TRBD2; CDR3 DNA: TGCGCCAGCAGCCGACTAGCTGGAGAAGATACGCAGTATTTT; CDR3 protein: CASSRLAGEDTQYF
V gene: TRBV2; clone size: .; CDR3 length: 11; J gene: TRBJ2-7; D gene: .; CDR3 DNA: TGTGCCAGCACTGGCTCCTACGAGCAGTACTTC; CDR3 protein: CASTGSYEQYF
V gene: TRBV28; clone size: .; CDR3 length: 15; J gene: TRBJ2-1; D gene: .; CDR3 DNA: TGTGCCAGCAAGGGATGGCGGCGAACAGGCAATGAGCAGTTCTTC; CDR3 protein: CASKGWRRTGNEQFF
V gene: TRBV29-1; clone size: .; CDR3 length: 16; J gene: TRBJ2-3; D gene: TRBD2; CDR3 DNA: TGCAGCGTTGAAAGGACTAGCGGGTGGGCGACAGATACGCAGTATTTT; CDR3 protein: CSVERTSGWATDTQYF
V gene: TRBV5-1; clone size: once; CDR3 length: 14; J gene: TRBJ1-1; D gene: .; CDR3 DNA: TGCGCCAGCAGCTTGATGTCGGAGAACACTGAAGCTTTCTTT; CDR3 protein: CASSLMSENTEAFF
V gene: TRBV11-2; clone size: .; CDR3 length: 13; J gene: TRBJ1-2; D gene: TRBD1; CDR3 DNA: TGTGCCAGCAGCCATCCAGGGGGATCAGGCTACACCTTC; CDR3 protein: CASSHPGGSGYTF
V gene: TRBV4-2; clone size: once; CDR3 length: 18; J gene: TRBJ2-2; D gene: TRBD2; CDR3 DNA: TGTGCCAGCAGCCAAGTGGGAAGGACGGGAGGTGGAACCGGGGAGCTGTTTTTT; CDR3 protein: CASSQVGRTGGGTGELFF
V gene: TRBV19; clone size: .; CDR3 length: 16; J gene: TRBJ1-3; D gene: .; CDR3 DNA: TGTGCCAGTAAGGGGGGCCAGACGCGGTGGATAAACACCATATATTTT; CDR3 protein: CASKGGQTRWINTIYF
V gene: TRBV30; clone size: .; CDR3 length: 15; J gene: TRBJ2-6; D gene: TRBD1; CDR3 DNA: TGTGCCTGGAGTGCAGGGGGCGCTGGGGCCAACGTCCTGACTTTC; CDR3 protein: CAWSAGGAGANVLTF
V gene: TRBV10-3; clone size: .; CDR3 length: 15; J gene: TRBJ2-1; D gene: .; CDR3 DNA: TGTGCCATCAGTGACCGGCAGTTGGGGGGCAATGAGCAGTTCTTC; CDR3 protein: CAISDRQLGGNEQFF
V gene: TRBV7-2; clone size: .; CDR3 length: 15; J gene: TRBJ2-5; D gene: .; CDR3 DNA: TGTGCCAGCAGCACCGACAGAGGACGTCAAGAGACCCAGTACTTC; CDR3 protein: CASSTDRGRQETQYF
V gene: TRBV9; clone size: .; CDR3 length: 15; J gene: TRBJ2-7; D gene: TRBD2; CDR3 DNA: TGTGCCAGCAGCGTACTAGCGGGAGGTACCTACGAGCAGTACTTC; CDR3 protein: CASSVLAGGTYEQYF
V gene: TRBV9; clone size: .; CDR3 length: 14; J gene: TRBJ1-2; D gene: .; CDR3 DNA: TGTGCCAGCAGCGTAGAGGTCGGCTCCTATGGCTACACCTTC; CDR3 protein: CASSVEVGSYGYTF
V gene: TRBV11-1; clone size: .; CDR3 length: 15; J gene: TRBJ1-2; D gene: .; CDR3 DNA: TGTGCCAGCAGGTTCCGGGACTCAGGAATATATGGCTACACCTTC; CDR3 protein: CASRFRDSGIYGYTF